The 24 T cell receptor beta chains below were found in one sample sequenced in a study of blood T cells in healthy people across ages. The authors ran a second PCR of about 6 to 11 cycles using a sample-barcoded 5' primer and a J-beta primer mix. TCRdb reprocessed the 5' RACE reads via MiXCR and lists one record per CDR3 protein. Of 450,000 to 700,000 distinct CDR3 sequences in the sample, about 26% were seen once. The sequenced material came from blood. Receptors originate from a woman in her 70s in good health.

The genes are TRBV5-1 and TRBJ1-4; D uncertain. V was shortened by 2 bases and J by 4 bases, with 9 bases between the two germline ends. The length of the CDR3 is 14 residues. Germline CDR1 reads SGHRS; CDR2 reads YFSETQ. DNA for the CDR3: TGCGCCAGCAGCTTCCGGGCGGATAATGAAAAACTGTTTTTT. Amino acids: CASSFRADNEKLFF.

This clonotype was found a few times. Mismatch with germline at one junction end may stem from a read error. This chain links TRBV6-6 with TRBJ2-7, with 8 bases lining up with TRBD2. This CDR3 is 15 amino acids long. Germline-derived CDR1 and CDR2 are MNHNY and SVGAGI (reference sequence). CDR3 loop: CTSSSPTSAAVEQYF. Here the CDR3 DNA reads TGTACCAGCAGTTCCCCGACTAGCGCGGCAGTCGAGCAGTACTTC.

This clonotype was found many times. The chain links TRBV20-1 to TRBJ2-5; the D call may be TRBD1 or TRBD2 (5 bases each). Germline CDR1 and CDR2: DFQATT and SNEGSKA (reference sequence). The CDR3 loop spans 11 amino acids. The CDR3 DNA is TGCAGCGCCGCGAGGGGTGAGACCCAGTACTTC. Protein: CSAARGETQYF.

There are a few counts of this clonotype. The V and J genes are TRBV20-1 and TRBJ1-2, with D tentatively TRBD1 (5 bases). The germline V gene encodes CDR1 DFQATT and CDR2 SNEGSKA (reference sequence). The V and J ends lost 1 base and 8 bases respectively, with 17 bases between them. This CDR3 has 14 amino acids. Here the CDR3 DNA reads TGCAGTGCTAGAGCCACACAGGTCCCCGGGGGCTACACCTTC. Its protein product is CSARATQVPGGYTF.

As to this clonotype: At one of its ends the junction is not consistent with the germline gene, which may arise from a read error. The chain couples TRBV7-2 to TRBJ2-5, with D possibly being TRBD1 (6 bases). Germline CDR1 reads SGHTA; CDR2 reads FQGNSA. The CDR3 runs 14 residues. This CDR3 reads CASSSETGLETQHF. The CDR3 region has the DNA TGTGCCAGCAGCTCAGAAACAGGGCTAGAGACCCAGCACTTC.

This clonotype was observed at least ten times. The rearrangement links TRBV7-3 to TRBJ2-1, with D perhaps TRBD1 (5 bases). This CDR3 comprises 13 residues. The germline V and J ends were trimmed by 0 bases and 7 bases, with 7 bases remaining between them. CDR1 and CDR2 from the germline V gene are SGHTA and FQGTGA. CDR3 amino acids: CASSLTKGNEQFF. The DNA of the CDR3 is TGTGCCAGCAGCTTAACTAAGGGGAATGAGCAGTTCTTC.

In this sample, this clonotype turned up a few times. The chain couples TRBV29-1 to TRBJ2-1, with TRBD1 matching over 11 bases. The J call may not be correct, given that the DNA end is closer to TRBJ2-7. The germline gives CDR1 SQVTM, CDR2 ANQGSEA. The CDR3 extends over 14 amino acids. The CDR3 reads CSVKRTGGFYEQYF. The CDR3 bases are TGCAGCGTTAAGAGGACAGGGGGCTTTTATGAGCAGTACTTC.

This clonotype has just a few counts. The V and J genes are TRBV2 and TRBJ2-5, with D tentatively TRBD2 (7 bases). The DNA end is more similar to TRBJ2-7, so the J call may be wrong. There are 14 residues in the CDR3. Germline V gives CDR1 SNHLY, CDR2 FYNNEI. CDR3 coding DNA: TGTGCCAGCAGTGAAGGGGGGGGCCTCTACGAGCAGTACTTC. It is translated as CASSEGGGLYEQYF.

Many counts were recorded for this clonotype. The chain has TRBV7-2 and TRBJ2-7; TRBD2 agrees at 9 bases. V gave up 5 bases and J gave up 2 bases; unmatched junction bases: 7. This CDR3 is 15 amino acids long. Germline V gives CDR1 SGHTA, CDR2 FQGNSA. In DNA, the CDR3 is TGTGCCAGCAGCCTCATAGCGGGGGATACCTACGAGCAGTACTTC. This sequence encodes CASSLIAGDTYEQYF.

Notes on this clonotype: Relative to the germline gene, one junction end is altered; a read error may explain this. The genes are TRBV27 and TRBJ1-2; TRBD1 is a possible D gene (6 bases). Germline CDR1 is MNHEY and CDR2 is SMNVEV (reference sequence). This CDR3 is built from 16 residues. CDR3 amino acids: CASSRLTGRQFYGYAF. The CDR3 nucleotides read TGTGCCAGCAGTCGTTTGACAGGACGCCAGTTCTATGGCTACGCCTTC.

V is TRBV20-1 and J is TRBJ2-7; D remains unclear. This CDR3 spans 13 amino acids. V lost 3 bases and J 0 bases, leaving 9 bases between the germline ends. The germline V gene encodes CDR1 DFQATT and CDR2 SNEGSKA (reference sequence). The CDR3 loop is CSARGLSSYEQYF. In DNA, the CDR3 is TGCAGTGCTAGGGGCCTGAGCTCCTACGAGCAGTACTTC.

The chain is built from TRBV7-3 and TRBJ2-3; 7 bases are a match to TRBD2. V shed 0 bases, J shed 3 bases, and the junction held 3 bases outside the gene matches. The CDR3 consists of 15 residues. CDR1 is SGHTA, CDR2 FQGTGA, per germline. The DNA for the CDR3 is TGTGCCAGCAGCTTAACAGCGGGGTCGACAGATACGCAGTATTTT. Residues: CASSLTAGSTDTQYF.

This clonotype has only a few counts. V usage is TRBV20-1 and J usage is TRBJ2-1; 10 bases match TRBD2. The CDR3 contains 15 residues. The ends lost 1 base at V and 7 bases at J; junction bases unmatched: 7. Germline V gene lookup returns CDR1 DFQATT and CDR2 SNEGSKA (reference sequence). As DNA, the CDR3 is TGCAGTGCTAGAGCCAGCGGGGGGGCCCGGAATGAGCAGTTCTTC. As protein: CSARASGGARNEQFF.

This clonotype came up a few times. J is TRBJ2-5 and V is TRBV20-1; 8 nucleotides line up with TRBD2. Germline assignment: CDR1 DFQATT and CDR2 SNEGSKA (reference sequence). The trim removed 5 bases at V and 0 bases at J, leaving 8 bases unmatched. This CDR3 comprises 15 residues. The CDR3 DNA reads as TGCAGTGCTCCCGGGAGCGGGGGACACCAAGAGACCCAGTACTTC. This encodes CSAPGSGGHQETQYF.

The V call is TRBV3-1, the J call TRBJ1-6, with TRBD1 as a possible D gene (5 bases). The germline V and J ends were trimmed by 4 bases and 7 bases, with 14 bases remaining between them. Germline loops: CDR1 LGHDT, CDR2 YNNKEL (reference sequence). The CDR3 runs 15 residues. The CDR3 region is CASSLQGLINSPLHF. CDR3 nucleotide sequence: TGTGCCAGCAGCCTCCAGGGTCTTATAAATTCACCCCTCCACTTT. The full variable domain, its missing parts supplied by reference TRBV3-1 and TRBJ1-6, is DTAVSQTPKYLVTQMGNDKSIKCEQNLGHDTMYWYKQDSKKFLKIMFSYNNKELIINETVPNRFSPKSPDKAHLNLHINSLELGDSAVYFCASSLQGLINSPLHFGNGTRLTVT.

On this clonotype: At one boundary the junction diverges from the germline segment, which might be a read error. The genes are TRBV5-1 and TRBJ2-5; TRBD2 matches at 8 bases. Germline lookup yields CDR1 SGHRS and CDR2 YFSETQ. The CDR3 runs to 15 residues. DNA of the CDR3: TGCGCCAGCAGCTCCTCCGGGACTAGGGAAGAGGCCCAGTACTTC. Its translation: CASSSSGTREEAQYF. Supplemented by reference TRBV5-1 and TRBJ2-5, the full variable domain reads KAGVTQTPRYLIKTRGQQVTLSCSPISGHRSVSWYQQTPGQGLQFLFEYFSETQRNKGNFPGRFSGRQFSNSRSEMNVSTLELGDSALYLCASSSSGTREEAQYFGPGTRLLVL.

This clonotype has just a few counts. The chain carries TRBV12-5 and TRBJ1-4; D might be TRBD1 (5 bases). Deletions cut 5 bases from V and 3 bases from J, with 13 bases between. Germline-derived CDR1 and CDR2 are LGHNT and FRNRAP. The CDR3 runs 15 residues. The CDR3 region has the DNA TGTGCTAGTGGTCTCGCCAGGGTTGCTAATGAAAAACTGTTTTTT. This codes for CASGLARVANEKLFF.

CDR3 amino acids: CSARRADNEQFF. The CDR3 DNA sequence: TGCAGTGCTAGAAGGGCCGACAATGAGCAGTTCTTC. This rearrangement joins TRBV20-1 to TRBJ2-1; D gene ambiguous. The germline V and J ends were trimmed by 2 bases and 5 bases, with 7 bases remaining between them. From germline, CDR1 is DFQATT and CDR2 SNEGSKA (reference sequence). The CDR3 is made up of 12 amino acids.

The rearrangement uses TRBV4-3 and TRBJ2-7, with D tentatively TRBD1 (7 bases). Germline CDR1 is LGHNA and CDR2 is YSLEER. This CDR3 is built from 15 residues. V lost 0 bases to trimming and J lost 5 bases, with 14 bases between them. CDR3 loop: CASSQDVEGANEQYF. CDR3 DNA sequence: TGCGCCAGCAGCCAAGACGTGGAGGGGGCTAACGAGCAGTACTTC.

This clonotype appeared a few times. This rearrangement joins TRBV15 to TRBJ1-4; D is unclear. CDR3 length: 16 residues. The V gene lost 3 bases and the J gene lost 2 bases, with 13 bases spanning the gap. Germline CDR1 and CDR2: LNHNV and YYDKDF (reference sequence). The CDR3 region is CATSRVLGGTNEKLFF. The CDR3 DNA reads as TGTGCCACCAGCAGGGTCCTGGGTGGTACTAATGAAAAACTGTTTTTT.

V is TRBV6-1 and J is TRBJ2-3, with TRBD2 matching 7 bases. J lost 2 bases, V lost 8 bases, and 4 bases had no gene match. This CDR3 comprises 13 residues. CDR1 and CDR2 (germline): MNHNS, SASEGT. The CDR3 here is CASGGGNTDTQYF. The CDR3 nucleotides are TGTGCCAGCGGGGGGGGGAACACAGATACGCAGTATTTT.

In its sample, this clonotype was seen a few times. The chain employs TRBV27 and TRBJ1-5; unclear D gene. Germline CDR1 and CDR2: MNHEY and SMNVEV (reference sequence). V lost 3 bases and J lost 7, with 7 bases in between. This CDR3 is 12 amino acids long. CDR3 nucleotides: TGTGCCAGCAGTTTCCAGAGCCAGCCCCAGCATTTT. This codes for CASSFQSQPQHF.

The chain employs TRBV7-2 and TRBJ1-4; D might be TRBD1 (6 bases). The V end was cut by 1 base, the J end by 7 bases, with 16 bases between. The length of the CDR3 is 16 residues. Germline CDR1 SGHTA, CDR2 FQGNSA. CDR3 sequence (DNA): TGTGCCAGCAGCTTAGGGCCGGCCAGGGGAGGTGAAAAACTGTTTTTT. Its protein is CASSLGPARGGEKLFF.

This clonotype has more than one count but fewer than ten. The chain recombines TRBV7-2 with TRBJ2-5, with a weak D call TRBD2 (6 bases). This CDR3 is built from 14 residues. V was shortened by 3 bases and J by 7 bases, with 15 bases between the two germline ends. Germline V gene lookup returns CDR1 SGHTA and CDR2 FQGNSA. The CDR3 region has the DNA TGTGCCAGCAGCTTCTCCACTAGCCCAGGGACCCAGTACTTC. This encodes CASSFSTSPGTQYF.